These 6 T cell receptor beta chains came from one sample sequenced in a study of T-cell reconstitution after alpha-beta-depleted transplantation in children (dated by TCRdb to the mid-2010s). Libraries came from PCR. TCRdb lists the instrument as Illumina HiSeq 2500. TCR libraries were prepared with molecular barcoding, using unique molecular identifiers to normalize TCRbeta repertoire quantification. The public reads were reprocessed in TCRdb via fastp at Q25 and MiXCR, keeping in-frame beta chains. Rows merge per CDR3 protein into single entries with the most common DNA and genes. The sample has fewer than 700,000 distinct CDR3 sequences on record, roughly 24% of them singletons. Of the sample, roughly 14% falls within the top ten clones. The sample's treatment or condition label, decoded: allogeneic hematopoietic cell transplantation with graft depleted of TCRalphabeta T cells and CD19 B cells.

This specimen was PBMCs, mostly from graft donor cells, taken 360 days after TCRalphabeta/CD19-depleted stem cell transplant. Receptors originate from a boy less than two years old who had a stem cell transplant for acute myeloid leukemia, so the T cells may come from the graft donor.

This clonotype was found many times. The V call is TRBV10-3, the J call TRBJ2-7, with 9 bases identical to TRBD1. The CDR3 loop spans 14 amino acids. CDR1 and CDR2 from the germline V gene are ENHRY and SYGVKD. V trimming: 5 bases; J trimming: 1 base; junction bases outside the gene matches: 3. The chain's CDR3 is CAISSGTGSYEQYF. CDR3 DNA sequence: TGTGCCATCAGTTCGGGGACAGGGTCCTACGAGCAGTACTTC.

Ten or more counts support this clonotype. The V and J genes are TRBV12-3 or TRBV12-4 and TRBJ2-3; D may be TRBD2 (5 bases). V was pared by 4 bases and J by 1 base, with 9 bases between. The CDR3 is made up of 14 amino acids. The CDR3 reads CASSSGYRTDTQYF. CDR3 coding DNA: TGTGCCAGCAGTTCGGGGTATCGCACAGATACGCAGTATTTT.

This sequence joins TRBV28 and TRBJ2-7, with D possibly matching TRBD1 (5 bases). The CDR3 consists of 13 residues. V lost 2 bases, J lost 3 bases, and 8 bases lay in between. CDR1 is MDHEN, CDR2 SYDVKM, per germline. The CDR3 sequence: CASSLPGFYEQYV. The CDR3 bases are TGTGCCAGCAGTTTACCAGGGTTCTACGAGCAGTACGTC.

This clonotype occurred many times. The chain carries TRBV7-2 and TRBJ1-6, with 8 bases matching TRBD1. V trimming: 0 bases; J trimming: 9 bases; junction bases outside the gene matches: 4. There are 15 residues in the CDR3. The germline gives CDR1 SGHTA, CDR2 FQGNSA. The CDR3 is CASSLARGQGSPLHF. The CDR3 DNA reads TGTGCCAGCAGCTTAGCCAGGGGGCAGGGTTCACCCCTCCACTTT. Based on the CDR3 plus reference TRBV7-2 and TRBJ1-6, the full variable domain is GAGVSQSPSNKVTEKGKDVELRCDPISGHTALYWYRQSLGQGLEFLIYFQGNSAPDKSGLPSDRFSAERTGGSVSTLTIQRTQQEDSAVYLCASSLARGQGSPLHFGNGTRLTVT.

This clonotype was detected a few times. The rearrangement joins TRBV7-3 to TRBJ2-1; D assignment may be TRBD1 or TRBD2 (5 bases each). From germline, CDR1 is SGHTA and CDR2 FQGTGA. The CDR3 spans 15 residues. Trimming removed 0 bases at V and 6 bases at J, with 12 bases between. CDR3 residues: CASSLTREGLNEQFF. The CDR3 nucleotides read TGTGCCAGCAGCTTAACTAGAGAGGGGCTCAATGAGCAGTTCTTC.

This clonotype was observed a few times. The CDR3 region is CASSLEGDGYEQYV. CDR3 sequence (DNA): TGTGCCAGCAGCTTGGAAGGGGATGGGTACGAGCAGTACGTC. V gene TRBV5-6 combines with J gene TRBJ2-7; TRBD1 is a possible D gene (5 bases). The V gene lost 0 bases and the J gene lost 4 bases, with 11 bases spanning the gap. Looked up from germline, CDR1 is SGHDT and CDR2 is YYEEEE. The CDR3 extends over 14 amino acids.